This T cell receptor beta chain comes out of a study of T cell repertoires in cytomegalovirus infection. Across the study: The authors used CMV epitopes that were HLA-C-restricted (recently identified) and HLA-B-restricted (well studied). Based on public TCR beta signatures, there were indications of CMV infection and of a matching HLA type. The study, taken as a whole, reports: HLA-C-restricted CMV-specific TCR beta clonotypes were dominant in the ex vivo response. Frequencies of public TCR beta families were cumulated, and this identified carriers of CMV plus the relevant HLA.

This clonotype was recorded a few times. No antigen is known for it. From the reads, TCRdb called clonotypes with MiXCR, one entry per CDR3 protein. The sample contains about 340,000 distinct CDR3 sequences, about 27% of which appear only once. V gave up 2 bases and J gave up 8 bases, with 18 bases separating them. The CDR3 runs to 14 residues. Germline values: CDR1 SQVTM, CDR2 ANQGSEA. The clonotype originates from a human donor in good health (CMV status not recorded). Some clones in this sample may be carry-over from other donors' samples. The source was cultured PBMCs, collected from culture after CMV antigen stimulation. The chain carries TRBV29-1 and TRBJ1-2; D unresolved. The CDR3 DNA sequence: TGCAGCGTTGAACGGGATGGGTTGCTCTCAGGCTACACCTTC. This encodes CSVERDGLLSGYTF.